The entry below gives a single T cell receptor (beta chain) sequence along with its context. Its matching antigen is unknown. The V gene lost 1 base and the J gene lost 5 bases, with 8 bases spanning the gap. The length of the CDR3 is 13 residues. The germline CDR1 and CDR2 sequences are LGHNA and YNFKEQ. TCRdb processed the reads anew with MiXCR; each CDR3 protein has one entry. The table includes tens of thousands of distinct CDR3 sequences, around 20% detected once. The data derive from a study of T cell repertoires in cytomegalovirus infection. This chain joins TRBV4-2 and TRBJ1-1, with D possibly matching TRBD1 (5 bases). The clonotype comes from a human donor in good health (CMV status not recorded). Some clones in this sample may be carry-over from other donors' samples. Source: CD8+ T cells from cultured PBMCs, taken from culture after CMV antigen stimulation. The CDR3 here is CASSQGEGTEAFF. The CDR3 bases are TGTGCCAGCAGCCAAGGGGAGGGGACTGAAGCTTTCTTT.